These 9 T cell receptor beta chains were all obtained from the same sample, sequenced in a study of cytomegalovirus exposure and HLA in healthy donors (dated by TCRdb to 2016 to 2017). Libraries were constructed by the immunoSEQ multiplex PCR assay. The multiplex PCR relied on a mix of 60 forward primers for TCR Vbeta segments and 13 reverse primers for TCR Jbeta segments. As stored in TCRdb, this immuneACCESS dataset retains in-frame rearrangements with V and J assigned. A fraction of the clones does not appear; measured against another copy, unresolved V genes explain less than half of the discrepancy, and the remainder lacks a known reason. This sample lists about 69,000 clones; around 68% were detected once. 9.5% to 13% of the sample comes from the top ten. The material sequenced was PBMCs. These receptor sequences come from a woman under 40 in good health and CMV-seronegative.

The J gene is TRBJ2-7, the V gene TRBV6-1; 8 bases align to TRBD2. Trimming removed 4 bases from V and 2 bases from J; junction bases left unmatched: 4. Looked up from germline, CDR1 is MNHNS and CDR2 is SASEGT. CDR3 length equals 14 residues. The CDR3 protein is CASSAFSGAYEQYF. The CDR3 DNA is TGTGCCAGCAGTGCTTTTAGCGGGGCCTACGAGCAGTACTTC.

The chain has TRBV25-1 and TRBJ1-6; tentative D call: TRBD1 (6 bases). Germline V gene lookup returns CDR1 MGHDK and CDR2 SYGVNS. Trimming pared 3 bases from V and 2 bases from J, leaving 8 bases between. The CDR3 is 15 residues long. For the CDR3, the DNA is TGTGCCAGCAGTGAGTCAGGGGCCTATAATTCACCCCTCCACTTT. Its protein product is CASSESGAYNSPLHF.

CDR3: CASSYLAGGDYGYTF. CDR3 DNA: TGTGCCAGCAGTTACCTGGCAGGGGGAGACTATGGCTACACCTTC. The chain is built from TRBV6-5 and TRBJ1-2; TRBD1 aligns across 7 bases. The CDR3 contains 15 residues. Trimming took 2 bases from V and 3 from J; bases not matched to a gene: 6. In germline, CDR1 is MNHEY, CDR2 SVGAGI.

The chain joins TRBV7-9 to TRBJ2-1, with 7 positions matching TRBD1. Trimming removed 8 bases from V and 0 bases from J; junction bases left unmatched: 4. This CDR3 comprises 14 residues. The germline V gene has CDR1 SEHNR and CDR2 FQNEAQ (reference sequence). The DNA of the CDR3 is TGTGCCAGCCGACGACAGGGCTCCTACAATGAGCAGTTCTTC. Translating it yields CASRRQGSYNEQFF.

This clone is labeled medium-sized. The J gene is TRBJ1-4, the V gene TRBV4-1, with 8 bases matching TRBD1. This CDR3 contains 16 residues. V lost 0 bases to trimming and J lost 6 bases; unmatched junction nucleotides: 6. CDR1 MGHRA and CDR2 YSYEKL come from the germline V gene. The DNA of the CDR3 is TGCGCCAGCAGCCAAGAAAGTACGACAGGGGATGAAAAACTGTTTTTT. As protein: CASSQESTTGDEKLFF.

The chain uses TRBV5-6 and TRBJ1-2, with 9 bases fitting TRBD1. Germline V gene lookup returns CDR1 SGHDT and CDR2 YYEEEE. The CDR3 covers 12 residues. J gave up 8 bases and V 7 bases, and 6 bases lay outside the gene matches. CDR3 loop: CASSGTGKGYTF. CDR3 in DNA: TGTGCCAGCTCCGGGACAGGGAAGGGCTACACCTTC.

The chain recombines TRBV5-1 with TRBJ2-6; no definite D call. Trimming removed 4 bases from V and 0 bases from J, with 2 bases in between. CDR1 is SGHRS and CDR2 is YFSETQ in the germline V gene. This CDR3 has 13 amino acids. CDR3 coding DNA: TGCGCCAGCAGCCTCTCTGGGGCCAACGTCCTGACTTTC. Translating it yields CASSLSGANVLTF. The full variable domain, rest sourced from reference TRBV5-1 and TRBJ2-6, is KAGVTQTPRYLIKTRGQQVTLSCSPISGHRSVSWYQQTPGQGLQFLFEYFSETQRNKGNFPGRFSGRQFSNSRSEMNVSTLELGDSALYLCASSLSGANVLTFGAGSRLTVL.

The CDR3 is CASSGIAGTGDFYGYTF. The CDR3 region has the DNA TGTGCCAGCAGTGGAATTGCCGGGACAGGGGATTTCTATGGCTACACCTTC. V usage is TRBV25-1 and J usage is TRBJ1-2; 10 positions agree with TRBD1. The CDR3 has 17 residues. Trimming removed 4 bases from V and 4 bases from J; junction bases left unmatched: 12. The germline V gene encodes CDR1 MGHDK and CDR2 SYGVNS.

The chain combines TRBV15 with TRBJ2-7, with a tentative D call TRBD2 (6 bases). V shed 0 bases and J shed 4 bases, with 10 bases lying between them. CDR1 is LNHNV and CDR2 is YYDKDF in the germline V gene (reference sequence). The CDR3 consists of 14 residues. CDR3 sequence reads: CATSRELGRYEQYF. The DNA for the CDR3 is TGTGCCACCAGCAGAGAGTTGGGGAGGTACGAGCAGTACTTC.